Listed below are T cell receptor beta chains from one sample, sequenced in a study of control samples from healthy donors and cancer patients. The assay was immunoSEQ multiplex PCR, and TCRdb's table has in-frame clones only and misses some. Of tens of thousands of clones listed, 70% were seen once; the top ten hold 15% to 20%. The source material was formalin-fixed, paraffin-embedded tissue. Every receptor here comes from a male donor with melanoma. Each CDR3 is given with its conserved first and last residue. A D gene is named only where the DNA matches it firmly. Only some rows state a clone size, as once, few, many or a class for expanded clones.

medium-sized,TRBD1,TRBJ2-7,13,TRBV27,TGTGCCAGCAGTTTGCTAGGGGGCCACGAGCAGTACTTC,CASSLLGGHEQYF
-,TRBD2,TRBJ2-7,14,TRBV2,TGTGCCAGCAGGTCTTGGACTAGCGGATCCGAGCAGTACTTC,CASRSWTSGSEQYF
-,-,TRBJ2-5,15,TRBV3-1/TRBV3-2,TGTGCCAGCAGCCAAGATGGCTACCGGGGAGAGACCCAGTACTTC,CASSQDGYRGETQYF
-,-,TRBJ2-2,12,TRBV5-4,TGTGCCAGCAGGGCGATCACCGGGGAGCTGTTTTTT,CASRAITGELFF
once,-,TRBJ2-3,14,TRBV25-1,TGTGCCAGCAGTAAGACACTCAGCACAGATACGCAGTATTTT,CASSKTLSTDTQYF
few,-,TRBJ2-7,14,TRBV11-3,TGTGCCAGCAGCTTGGGGCCAGGGTCCCACGAGCAGTACTTC,CASSLGPGSHEQYF
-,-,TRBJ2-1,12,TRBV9,TGTGCCAGCAGCCCCAGGGAGGTCGGGCAGTTCTTC,CASSPREVGQFF
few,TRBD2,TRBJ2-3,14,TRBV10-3,TGTGCCATCAGCGGACTAGCGGGAGAGGGTACGCAGTATTTT,CAISGLAGEGTQYF
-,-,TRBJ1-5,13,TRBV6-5,TGTGCCAGCAGTTTGGGATGGGATCAGCCCCAGCATTTT,CASSLGWDQPQHF
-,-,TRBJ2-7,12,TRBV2,TGTGCCAGCAGTGAAAATGCTTACGAGCAGTACTTC,CASSENAYEQYF
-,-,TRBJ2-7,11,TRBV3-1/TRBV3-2,TGTGCCAGCAGCCAAGTAGGCGAGCAGTACTTC,CASSQVGEQYF
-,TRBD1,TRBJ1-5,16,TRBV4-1,TGCGCCAGCAGCCGAGACTTGGGACAGGGCAATCAGCCCCAGCATTTT,CASSRDLGQGNQPQHF
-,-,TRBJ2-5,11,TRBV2,TGTGCCAGCGGTAGGGGAGAGACCCAGTACTTC,CASGRGETQYF
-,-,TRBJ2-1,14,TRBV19,TGTGCCAGTAGTCGCGGGGATTCCTACAATGAGCAGTTCTTC,CASSRGDSYNEQFF
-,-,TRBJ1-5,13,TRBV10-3,TGTGCCATCAGGGCGGCAGTCAATCAGCCCCAGCATTTT,CAIRAAVNQPQHF
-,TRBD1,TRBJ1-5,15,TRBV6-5,TGTGCCAGCAGTTACTCGGGACAGAGCAATCAGCCCCAGCATTTT,CASSYSGQSNQPQHF
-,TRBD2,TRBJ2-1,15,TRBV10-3,TGTGCCATCAGTGAGTTCGGGAGGGAGGACAATGAGCAGTTCTTC,CAISEFGREDNEQFF
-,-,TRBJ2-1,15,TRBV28,TGTGCCATCTCTCCTCTCCTGGCCTCCTACAATGAGCAGTTCTTC,CAISPLLASYNEQFF
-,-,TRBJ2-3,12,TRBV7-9,TGTGCCAGCAGCTTATACGTAGATACGCAGTATTTT,CASSLYVDTQYF
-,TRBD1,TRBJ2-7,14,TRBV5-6,TGTGCCAGCAGCTTGAACGGCAGGGGGTACGAGCAGTACTTC,CASSLNGRGYEQYF
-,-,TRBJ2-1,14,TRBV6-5,TGTGCCAGCAGTTACTCTGGGACTGGGTCTGAGCAGTTCTTC,CASSYSGTGSEQFF
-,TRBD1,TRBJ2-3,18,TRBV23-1,TGCGCCAGCAGCACATCACGGTCCGGGACAGGGACGCGAGATACGCAGTATTTT,CASSTSRSGTGTRDTQYF
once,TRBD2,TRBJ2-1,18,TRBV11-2,TGTGCCAGCAGCTCGCGGATACCGAGCGGGAGGGCGGGAAATGAGCAGTTCTTC,CASSSRIPSGRAGNEQFF